This entry describes one TCR beta chain. The entry originates in a study of OX40 agonist ivuxolimab in advanced cancers. Overall study context: Every 2 weeks, patients got intravenous ivuxolimab at one of six dose levels (0.01-10 mg/kg).

Germline V gives CDR1 SGDLS, CDR2 YYNGEE. V lost 0 bases and J 2 bases, leaving 13 bases between the germline ends. This CDR3 spans 16 amino acids. Using immunoSEQ multiplex PCR, the repertoire was profiled, and TCRdb retains in-frame clones only, with some absent. Of 80,000 to 130,000 clones in the sample, over 75% were seen once. This clonotype was obtained from an adult with an advanced solid tumor such as melanoma, head and neck, liver or kidney cancer. The chain uses TRBV9 and TRBJ2-3; D might be TRBD1 (6 bases). Sample: CD4+ or CD8+ T cells sorted from blood, taken in a trial of the OX40 agonist ivuxolimab. The chain's CDR3 is CASSVAGVIVTDTQYF. The CDR3 nucleotides are TGTGCCAGCAGCGTAGCAGGGGTTATAGTCACAGATACGCAGTATTTT.